This T cell receptor beta chain was profiled in a study of PD-L1 blockade in urothelial cancer. The CDR3 runs to 13 residues. Germline loops: CDR1 MNHNY, CDR2 SVGAGI (reference sequence). The V end lost 1 base, the J end lost 5 bases, and 9 bases lay between the germline ends. Sequencing used immunoSEQ multiplex PCR; TCRdb keeps in-frame clones, though not all of them. Of about 80,000 clones in the sample, approximately 90% were seen once. The TCR was taken from a woman aged 70-85 years with urothelial cancer. The material was PBMCs, obtained around atezolizumab (anti-PD-L1) treatment. This chain links TRBV6-6 with TRBJ2-7; D may be TRBD1 (5 bases). CDR3 sequence: CASSYLQGNEQYF. The CDR3 coding sequence is TGTGCCAGCAGTTACTTGCAGGGAAACGAGCAGTACTTC.